This is a list of T cell receptor beta chains from one sample in a study of T cell repertoires in cytomegalovirus infection. These TCRs' antigens remain unknown. TCRdb reanalysed the reads using MiXCR and keeps one entry per CDR3 protein. The sample includes around 540,000 distinct CDR3 sequences, about 33% of them seen just once. Sequencing used cultured PBMCs, obtained from culture after CMV antigen stimulation. Receptors originate from a human donor in good health (CMV status not recorded). Some clones in this sample may be carry-over from other donors' samples. Each CDR3 is given with its conserved first and last residue. The order of the fields is V gene, D gene, J gene, clone size, CDR3 protein, CDR3 DNA. A D gene is named only where the DNA matches it firmly. Not all rows give a size; the values are once, few, many and, for expanded clones, a class.

TRBV7-6	-	TRBJ1-1	few	CASSPRIVNTEAFF	TGTGCCAGCAGCCCCCGGATCGTGAACACTGAAGCTTTCTTT
TRBV29-1	-	TRBJ1-1	few	CSVEHSSNTEAFF	TGCAGCGTTGAACACAGCTCGAACACTGAAGCTTTCTTT
TRBV27	-	TRBJ2-6	-	CASREGGFSGANVLTF	TGTGCCAGCAGGGAGGGGGGGTTCTCTGGGGCCAACGTCCTGACTTTC
TRBV19	-	TRBJ2-7	-	CASSINDAYEQYF	TGTGCCAGTAGTATAAACGATGCCTACGAGCAGTACTTC
TRBV4-2	TRBD1	TRBJ2-7	few	CASSQPGQPYEQYF	TGTGCCAGCAGCCAACCGGGACAGCCCTACGAGCAGTACTTC
TRBV11-2	TRBD2	TRBJ2-5	few	CASSLMGGLAEQETQYF	TGTGCCAGCAGCTTAATGGGGGGACTAGCGGAACAAGAGACCCAGTACTTC
TRBV7-2	TRBD2	TRBJ2-2	-	CASSLKTSGSLYTGELFF	TGTGCCAGCAGCTTAAAGACTAGCGGGAGTCTGTACACCGGGGAGCTGTTTTTT
TRBV7-2	TRBD1	TRBJ1-3	many	CASSLERDSGNTIYF	TGTGCCAGCAGCTTAGAACGGGACAGTGGAAACACCATATATTTT
TRBV28	-	TRBJ1-1	-	CASSQVGWNTEAFF	TGTGCCAGCAGCCAAGTGGGGTGGAACACTGAAGCTTTCTTT
TRBV7-8	TRBD1	TRBJ2-5	few	CASSQGQAETQYF	TGTGCCAGCAGCCAGGGACAGGCGGAGACCCAGTACTTC
TRBV4-2	-	TRBJ2-3	-	CASSRHDTDTQYF	TGTGCCAGCAGCCGACACGACACAGATACGCAGTATTTT
TRBV11-2	-	TRBJ2-5	-	CASSLGARISQPGETQYF	TGTGCCAGCAGCTTGGGGGCTCGGATTAGCCAACCTGGAGAGACCCAGTACTTC
TRBV7-6	TRBD1	TRBJ1-1	few	CASSSDRGRFTEAFF	TGTGCCAGCAGCTCGGACAGGGGGCGGTTCACTGAAGCTTTCTTT
TRBV12-3/TRBV12-4	-	TRBJ2-3	-	CASSLELGGPADTQYF	TGTGCCAGCAGTTTAGAATTGGGGGGGCCCGCAGATACGCAGTATTTT
TRBV5-6	-	TRBJ1-1	-	CASSLLVGEAFF	TGTGCCAGCAGCTTGCTTGTTGGTGAAGCTTTCTTT
TRBV7-9	-	TRBJ2-3	few	CASSPFLDTQYF	TGTGCCAGCAGCCCCTTCCTAGATACGCAGTATTTT
TRBV6-5	TRBD2	TRBJ2-5	few	CASSYSSGRQETQYF	TGTGCCAGCAGTTACTCCAGCGGGAGGCAAGAGACCCAGTACTTC
TRBV4-1	TRBD2	TRBJ2-7	-	CASSPLLAGVTYEQYF	TGCGCCAGCAGCCCCCTACTAGCGGGAGTTACCTACGAGCAGTACTTC
TRBV7-2	-	TRBJ2-6	-	CASRRGGTSGANVLTF	TGTGCCAGCAGGCGAGGTGGGACGTCTGGGGCCAACGTCCTGACTTTC
TRBV24-1	-	TRBJ2-3	-	CATSDFEGGADTQYF	TGTGCCACCAGTGATTTTGAGGGGGGGGCAGATACGCAGTATTTT
TRBV4-1	-	TRBJ1-4	-	CASSQVDIPWREKLFF	TGCGCCAGCAGCCAGGTAGACATCCCATGGCGAGAAAAACTGTTTTTT
TRBV18	-	TRBJ1-6	-	CASSPDRYNSPLHF	TGTGCCAGCTCACCCGACAGATATAATTCACCCCTCCACTTT
TRBV20-1	-	TRBJ1-1	-	CSARDLGREAFF	TGCAGTGCTAGAGATCTCGGCAGGGAGGCTTTCTTT
TRBV12-3/TRBV12-4	TRBD2	TRBJ2-1	-	CASTISGRDEQFF	TGTGCCAGCACCATAAGCGGGAGGGATGAGCAATTCTTC